Presented here are 11 T cell receptor beta chains from one specimen sequenced in a study of cytomegalovirus exposure and HLA in healthy donors. Vbeta (60) and Jbeta (13) primers were used in the PCR. Repertoires were generated with immunoSEQ multiplex PCR, while TCRdb's copy carries only in-frame clones and drops some. The sample consists of 100,000 to 150,000 clones, roughly 70% of them appearing once. Sequenced: PBMCs. The source is a man aged 25 to 45 in good health and CMV-seronegative.

This clone was detected once. The chain combines TRBV6-5 with TRBJ2-7; D uncertain. The CDR3 is made up of 13 amino acids. The ends were cut back, 5 bases at V and 2 bases at J, with 10 bases in the middle. The germline gives CDR1 MNHEY, CDR2 SVGAGI. CDR3 in amino acids: CASSTSGTYEQYF. The CDR3 DNA is TGTGCCAGCAGTACCTCCGGTACCTACGAGCAGTACTTC.

The chain is built from TRBV11-2 and TRBJ2-3, with no clear D. The V gene lost 4 bases and the J gene lost 6 bases, with 8 bases spanning the gap. Germline V gives CDR1 SGHAT, CDR2 FQNNGV. This CDR3 comprises 12 residues. Here the CDR3 DNA reads TGTGCCAGCAGCTCCATCGGGGATACGCAGTATTTT. It codes for CASSSIGDTQYF.

J is TRBJ2-7 and V is TRBV4-3; 9 positions agree with TRBD2. V lost 4 bases, J lost 3 bases, and 7 bases stayed unmatched. This CDR3 is built from 15 residues. Germline values: CDR1 LGHNA, CDR2 YSLEER. This CDR3 reads CASSLERGANYEQYF. In DNA, the CDR3 is TGCGCCAGCAGCCTAGAGCGGGGGGCCAACTACGAGCAGTACTTC.

The V and J genes are TRBV9 and TRBJ2-7, with TRBD1 matching 9 bases. CDR1 SGDLS and CDR2 YYNGEE come from the germline V gene. Losses at the gene ends were 3 bases for V and 2 bases for J; bases not matched to a gene: 6. The CDR3 covers 15 residues. CDR3 in DNA: TGTGCCAGCAGCGCAGACAGGGGGAGCGCCTACGAGCAGTACTTC. This sequence encodes CASSADRGSAYEQYF.

About this clone itself: The junction and the germline gene differ at one end; a read error may be behind it. The gene calls are TRBV7-9 and TRBJ1-4; 9 nucleotides agree with TRBD1. This CDR3 has 15 amino acids. Per germline, CDR1 SEHNR and CDR2 FQNEAQ (reference sequence). The CDR3, as DNA: TGTTCCAGCAGTCCAGGTGGGACAGGGAGGGAAAAACTGTTTTTT. Translating gives CSSSPGGTGREKLFF.

This chain connects TRBV18 to TRBJ2-7; D is unresolved. The CDR3 runs 12 residues. Germline V CDR1 and CDR2: KGHSH, LQKENI. V was clipped by 2 bases and J by 2 bases, with 4 bases between them. CDR3 amino acids: CASSPVTYEQYF. CDR3 bases: TGTGCCAGCTCACCAGTAACCTACGAGCAGTACTTC.

The chain links TRBV6-1 to TRBJ1-1, with a possible D match to TRBD1 (6 bases). V lost 6 bases, J lost 8 bases, and 19 bases lay in between. CDR3 size: 14 residues. Per the germline V gene, CDR1 is MNHNS and CDR2 is SASEGT. The CDR3 sequence: CASRSSTGPSEAFF. The CDR3 DNA is TGTGCCAGCAGGTCAAGTACAGGGCCGTCCGAAGCTTTCTTT.

The rearrangement joins TRBV5-1 to TRBJ1-2; 7 bases are shared with TRBD1. Germline V CDR1 and CDR2: SGHRS, YFSETQ. This CDR3 region has 13 residues. The V segment lost 5 bases and the J segment 4 bases; nucleotides outside the gene matches: 5. CDR3 sequence (DNA): TGCGCCAGCAGTCTGGGACAGACCTATGGCTACACCTTC. Translated, it gives CASSLGQTYGYTF.

The chain employs TRBV7-6 and TRBJ1-2; 7 nucleotides line up with TRBD1. V shed 0 bases and J 4 bases; nucleotides not matched to a gene: 2. Looked up from germline, CDR1 is SGHVS and CDR2 is FNYEAQ. There are 14 residues in the CDR3. CDR3 DNA: TGTGCCAGCAGCTTAGCTGCAGGGGGCTATGGCTACACCTTC. Translated, it gives CASSLAAGGYGYTF. Full variable domain (remainder filled in from reference TRBV7-6 and TRBJ1-2): GAGVSQSPRYKVTKRGQDVALRCDPISGHVSLYWYRQALGQGPEFLTYFNYEAQQDKSGLPNDRFSAERPEGSISTLTIQRTEQRDSAMYRCASSLAAGGYGYTFGSGTRLTVV.

CDR3 loop: CASSLRTSDTEAFF. CDR3 bases: TGTGCCAGCAGCCTCCGTACCAGCGACACTGAAGCTTTCTTT. The V call is TRBV7-9, the J call TRBJ1-1; no clear D gene. CDR1 and CDR2 from the germline V gene are SEHNR and FQNEAQ (reference sequence). V shed 5 bases and J shed 3 bases, with 13 bases lying between them. The CDR3 runs 14 residues.

The CDR3: CTSRADYGYTF. The CDR3 bases are TGCACCAGCAGGGCAGACTATGGCTACACCTTC. V is TRBV1 and J is TRBJ1-2; whether TRBD1, the table's D call, matches the DNA was not checked. TRBV1 is recorded as a pseudogene. This CDR3 region has 11 residues.